These T cell receptor beta chains were read from a single sample in a study of early T cells in non-severe SARS-CoV-2 infection. Each CDR3 protein is one row after TCRdb ran MiXCR on the 5' RACE reads. Here the sample spans fewer than 35,000 distinct CDR3 sequences, roughly 4.5% being singletons. The sample was whole blood. The receptors were gathered from an adult who was a healthcare worker with PCR-confirmed SARS-CoV-2 infection or an uninfected control (not recorded which). Each CDR3 is given with its conserved first and last residue. A D gene is named only where the DNA matches it firmly. A row's size may be missing; if present it is once, few, many or a size class.

D gene | J gene | clone size | V gene | CDR3 protein | CDR3 DNA
- | TRBJ1-6 | many | TRBV7-6 | CASSPGPKGSPLHF | TGTGCCAGCAGCCCTGGCCCCAAGGGATCACCCCTCCACTTT
- | TRBJ1-1 | many | TRBV6-5 | CASSYRTPSLNTEAFF | TGTGCCAGCAGTTACCGGACCCCCTCATTGAACACTGAAGCTTTCTTT
TRBD1 | TRBJ2-5 | many | TRBV6-5 | CASSNRGPYQETQYF | TGTGCCAGCAGCAACAGGGGACCTTACCAAGAGACCCAGTACTTC
- | TRBJ1-5 | many | TRBV6-6 | CASSYGVGRSNQPQHF | TGTGCCAGCAGTTACGGGGTAGGGAGAAGCAATCAGCCCCAGCATTTT
TRBD1 | TRBJ1-2 | many | TRBV12-3/TRBV12-4 | CASRQGRYGYTF | TGTGCCAGCAGACAGGGGCGGTATGGCTACACCTTC
- | TRBJ2-3 | many | TRBV12-3/TRBV12-4 | CASSGGPGDTQYF | TGTGCCAGCAGTGGCGGACCAGGAGATACGCAGTATTTT
- | TRBJ1-3 | many | TRBV9 | CASAELSGNTIYF | TGTGCCAGCGCCGAGCTCTCTGGAAACACCATATATTTT
- | TRBJ1-2 | many | TRBV3-1 | CASSQDRTEYGYTF | TGTGCCAGCAGCCAAGATCGGACTGAATATGGCTACACCTTC
- | TRBJ1-1 | many | TRBV28 | CASSLTVNTEAFF | TGTGCCAGCAGCCTGACGGTGAACACTGAAGCTTTCTTT
- | TRBJ2-1 | - | TRBV20-1 | CSARVSMQGGGDEQFF | TGCAGTGCTAGAGTTAGCATGCAGGGAGGAGGCGATGAGCAGTTCTTC
- | TRBJ2-7 | many | TRBV11-3 | CASSLDTLPRQVETSYEQYF | TGTGCCAGCAGCTTAGATACCCTACCCCGACAGGTCGAGACCTCCTACGAGCAGTACTTC
- | TRBJ2-3 | many | TRBV29-1 | CSVESEGTDTQYF | TGCAGCGTTGAATCCGAGGGCACAGATACGCAGTATTTT
TRBD1 | TRBJ2-7 | many | TRBV28 | CASSLARDRASEQYF | TGTGCCAGCAGTTTAGCCCGGGACAGGGCCAGTGAGCAGTACTTC
TRBD1 | TRBJ1-1 | many | TRBV2 | CASKKGRGTVGPLIEAFF | TGTGCCAGCAAAAAGGGGAGGGGGACAGTGGGTCCATTGATCGAAGCTTTCTTT
- | TRBJ2-5 | many | TRBV5-1 | CASSADVKAETQYF | TGCGCCAGCAGCGCGGACGTTAAGGCGGAGACCCAGTACTTC
TRBD2 | TRBJ2-3 | many | TRBV5-1 | CASSFGGRASVRTDTQYF | TGCGCCAGCAGCTTCGGCGGGAGGGCTTCAGTCCGCACAGATACGCAGTATTTT
- | TRBJ2-1 | few | TRBV18 | CASSQNPRQTYNEQFF | TGTGCCAGCTCGCAAAACCCCCGACAGACCTACAATGAGCAGTTCTTC
- | TRBJ2-2 | many | TRBV11-2 | CASRDLNTGELFF | TGTGCCAGCAGAGATTTGAACACCGGGGAGCTGTTTTTT